The present T cell receptor beta chain was sequenced within a study of T cell repertoires in cytomegalovirus infection. MiXCR, applied by TCRdb to the reads, yields one record per CDR3 protein. The table records over 150,000 distinct CDR3 sequences, about 18% of them present only once. This CDR3 is 14 amino acids long. V lost 3 bases, J lost 2 bases, and 11 bases lay in between. The germline CDR1 and CDR2 sequences are MGHRA and YSYEKL. The sample taken for sequencing was CD8+ T cells from PBMCs. The chain carries TRBV4-1 and TRBJ2-7; D may be TRBD2 (5 bases). The receptor's source is a human donor in good health (CMV status not recorded). Some clones in this sample may be carry-over from other donors' samples. CDR3 in DNA: TGCGCCAGCAGCCAGGTCGGAGGTACCTACGAGCAGTACTTC. Amino acids: CASSQVGGTYEQYF.